This T cell receptor beta chain was observed in a study of blood T cells in healthy people across ages. Study-level findings and limits: PBMCs went unsorted, and a conclusive naive versus antigen-experienced comparison was therefore prevented.

Sample-barcoded 5' priming and a J-beta primer mix drove a second PCR of about 6 to 12 cycles. TCRdb reprocessed the 5' RACE reads with MiXCR, giving one entry per CDR3 protein. The table includes 550,000 to 700,000 distinct CDR3 sequences, approximately 25% detected once. This clonotype was observed a handful of times. Its antigen is not identified. Germline CDR1 reads MDHEN; CDR2 reads SYDVKM. The trim removed 7 bases at V and 4 bases at J, leaving 5 bases unmatched. The CDR3 extends over 14 amino acids. The chain has TRBV28 and TRBJ2-3; TRBD2 agrees at 10 bases. This TCR came from a woman in her 70s in good health. Sequenced material: blood. The CDR3 reads CASTSGTSADTQYF. The CDR3 DNA follows: TGTGCCAGCACTTCCGGGACTAGCGCAGATACGCAGTATTTT.